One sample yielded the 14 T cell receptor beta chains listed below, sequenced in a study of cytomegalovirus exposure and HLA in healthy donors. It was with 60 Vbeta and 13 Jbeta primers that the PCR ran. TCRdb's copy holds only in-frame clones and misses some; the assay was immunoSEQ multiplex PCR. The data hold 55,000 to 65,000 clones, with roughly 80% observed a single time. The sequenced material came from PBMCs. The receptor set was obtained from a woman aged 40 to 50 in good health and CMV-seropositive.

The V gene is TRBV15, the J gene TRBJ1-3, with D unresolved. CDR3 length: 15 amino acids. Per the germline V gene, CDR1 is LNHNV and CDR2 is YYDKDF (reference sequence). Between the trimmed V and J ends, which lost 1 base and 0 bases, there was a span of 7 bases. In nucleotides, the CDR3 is TGTGCCACCAGCAGAGGGCACAACTCTGGAAACACCATATATTTT. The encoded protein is CATSRGHNSGNTIYF.

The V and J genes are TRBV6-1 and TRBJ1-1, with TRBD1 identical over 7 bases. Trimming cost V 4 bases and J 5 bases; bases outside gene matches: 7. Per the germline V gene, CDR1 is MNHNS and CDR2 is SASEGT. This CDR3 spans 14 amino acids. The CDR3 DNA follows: TGTGCCAGCAGTGGCGGGACAGTCTCAACTGAAGCTTTCTTT. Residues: CASSGGTVSTEAFF.

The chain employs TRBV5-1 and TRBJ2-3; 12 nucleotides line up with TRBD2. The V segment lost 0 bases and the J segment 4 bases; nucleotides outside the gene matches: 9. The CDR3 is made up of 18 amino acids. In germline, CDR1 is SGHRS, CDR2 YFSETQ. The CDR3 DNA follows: TGCGCCAGCAGCTTGGGGCTAGCGGGGGGGCCCCGGGCAGATACGCAGTATTTT. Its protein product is CASSLGLAGGPRADTQYF.

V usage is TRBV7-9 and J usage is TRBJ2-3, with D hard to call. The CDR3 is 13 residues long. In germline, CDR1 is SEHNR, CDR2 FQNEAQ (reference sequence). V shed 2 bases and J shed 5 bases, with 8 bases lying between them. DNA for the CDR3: TGTGCCAGCAGCTTACCCGGAGTAGATACGCAGTATTTT. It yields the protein CASSLPGVDTQYF.

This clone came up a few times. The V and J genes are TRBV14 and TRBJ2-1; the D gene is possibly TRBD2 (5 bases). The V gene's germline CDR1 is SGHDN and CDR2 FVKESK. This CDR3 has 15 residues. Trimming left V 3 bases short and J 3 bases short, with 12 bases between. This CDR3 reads CASSQGGFYYNEQFF. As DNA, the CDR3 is TGTGCCAGCAGCCAGGGCGGGTTCTACTACAATGAGCAGTTCTTC.

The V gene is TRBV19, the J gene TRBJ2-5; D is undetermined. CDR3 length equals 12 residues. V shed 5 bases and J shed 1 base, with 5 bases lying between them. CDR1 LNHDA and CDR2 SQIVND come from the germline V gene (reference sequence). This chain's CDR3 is CASSVRQETQYF. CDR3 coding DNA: TGTGCCAGTAGTGTCCGCCAAGAGACCCAGTACTTC.

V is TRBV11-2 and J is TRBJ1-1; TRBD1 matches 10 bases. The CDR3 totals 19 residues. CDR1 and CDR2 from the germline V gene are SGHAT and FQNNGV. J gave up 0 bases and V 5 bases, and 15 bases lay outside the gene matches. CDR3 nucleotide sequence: TGTGCCAGCAGCCCTCGGGACAGGGGAAAAACCCGCATGAACACTGAAGCTTTCTTT. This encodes CASSPRDRGKTRMNTEAFF.

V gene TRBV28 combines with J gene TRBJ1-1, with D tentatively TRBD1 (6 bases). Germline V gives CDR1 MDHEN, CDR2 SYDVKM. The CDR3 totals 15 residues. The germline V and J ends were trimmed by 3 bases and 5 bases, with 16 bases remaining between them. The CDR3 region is CASSLGAGAQTEAFF. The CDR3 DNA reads TGTGCCAGCAGTTTGGGTGCGGGGGCGCAAACTGAAGCTTTCTTT. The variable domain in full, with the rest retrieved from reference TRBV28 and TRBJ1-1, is DVKVTQSSRYLVKRTGEKVFLECVQDMDHENMFWYRQDPGLGLRLIYFSYDVKMKEKGDIPEGYSVSREKKERFSLILESASTNQTSMYLCASSLGAGAQTEAFFGQGTRLTVV.

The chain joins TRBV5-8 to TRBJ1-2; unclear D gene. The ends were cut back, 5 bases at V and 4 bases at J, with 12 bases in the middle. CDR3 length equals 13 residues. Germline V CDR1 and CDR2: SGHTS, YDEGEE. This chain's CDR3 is CASSPPYGYGYTF. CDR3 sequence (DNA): TGTGCCAGCAGTCCTCCCTACGGCTATGGCTACACCTTC.

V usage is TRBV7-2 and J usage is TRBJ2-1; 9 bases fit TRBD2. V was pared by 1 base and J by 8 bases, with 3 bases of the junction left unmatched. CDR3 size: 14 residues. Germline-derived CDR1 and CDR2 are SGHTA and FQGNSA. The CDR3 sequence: CASSLGGGGDEQFF. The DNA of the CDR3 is TGTGCCAGCAGCTTAGGTGGCGGGGGGGATGAGCAGTTCTTC. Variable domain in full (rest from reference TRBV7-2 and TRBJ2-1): GAGVSQSPSNKVTEKGKDVELRCDPISGHTALYWYRQSLGQGLEFLIYFQGNSAPDKSGLPSDRFSAERTGGSVSTLTIQRTQQEDSAVYLCASSLGGGGDEQFFGPGTRLTVL.

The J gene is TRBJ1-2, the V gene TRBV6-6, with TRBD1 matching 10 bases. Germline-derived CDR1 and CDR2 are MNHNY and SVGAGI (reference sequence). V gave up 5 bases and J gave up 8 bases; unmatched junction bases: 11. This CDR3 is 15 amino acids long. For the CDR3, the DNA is TGTGCCAGCAGTACCCTACCGGGACAGGGGACCGGCTACACCTTC. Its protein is CASSTLPGQGTGYTF.

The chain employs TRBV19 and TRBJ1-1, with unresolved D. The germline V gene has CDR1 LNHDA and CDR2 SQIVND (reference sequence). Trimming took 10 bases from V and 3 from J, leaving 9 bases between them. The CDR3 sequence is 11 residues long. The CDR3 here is CATLLYTEAFF. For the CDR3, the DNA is TGTGCCACCCTACTCTACACTGAAGCTTTCTTT.

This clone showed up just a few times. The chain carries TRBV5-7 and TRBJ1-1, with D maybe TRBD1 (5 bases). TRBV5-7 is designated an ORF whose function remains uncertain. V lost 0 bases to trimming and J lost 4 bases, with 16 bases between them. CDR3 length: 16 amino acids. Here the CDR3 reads CASSLEGFTGITEAFF. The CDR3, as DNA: TGTGCCAGCAGCTTGGAAGGTTTCACAGGCATCACTGAAGCTTTCTTT.

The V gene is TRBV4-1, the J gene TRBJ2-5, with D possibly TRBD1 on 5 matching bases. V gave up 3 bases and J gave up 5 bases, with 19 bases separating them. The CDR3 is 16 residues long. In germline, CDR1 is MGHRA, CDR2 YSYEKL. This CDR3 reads CASSQQPRTGSETQYF. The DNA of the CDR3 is TGCGCCAGCAGCCAGCAGCCAAGAACAGGATCCGAGACCCAGTACTTC.